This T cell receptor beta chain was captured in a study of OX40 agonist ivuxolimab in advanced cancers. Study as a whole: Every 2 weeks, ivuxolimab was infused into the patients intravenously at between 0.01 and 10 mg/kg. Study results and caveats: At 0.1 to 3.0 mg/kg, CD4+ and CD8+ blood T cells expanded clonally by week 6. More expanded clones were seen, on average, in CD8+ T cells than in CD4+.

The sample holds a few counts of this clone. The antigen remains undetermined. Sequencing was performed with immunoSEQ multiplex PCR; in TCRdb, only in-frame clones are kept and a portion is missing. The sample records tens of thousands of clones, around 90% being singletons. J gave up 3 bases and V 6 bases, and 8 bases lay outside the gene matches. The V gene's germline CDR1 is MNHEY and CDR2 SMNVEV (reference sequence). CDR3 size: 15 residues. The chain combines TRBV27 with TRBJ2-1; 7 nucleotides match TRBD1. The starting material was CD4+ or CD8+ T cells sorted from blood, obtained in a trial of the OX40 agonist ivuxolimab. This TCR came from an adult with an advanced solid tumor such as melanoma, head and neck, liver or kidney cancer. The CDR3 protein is CASRLQGISYNEQFF. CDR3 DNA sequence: TGTGCCAGCAGACTACAGGGGATAAGCTACAATGAGCAGTTCTTC.